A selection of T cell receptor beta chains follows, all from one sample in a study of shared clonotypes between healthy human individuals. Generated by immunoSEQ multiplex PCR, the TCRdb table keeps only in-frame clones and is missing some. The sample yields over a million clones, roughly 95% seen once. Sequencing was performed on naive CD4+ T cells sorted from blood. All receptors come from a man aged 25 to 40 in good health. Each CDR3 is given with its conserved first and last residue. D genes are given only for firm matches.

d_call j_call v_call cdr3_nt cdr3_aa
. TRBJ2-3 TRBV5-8 TGTGCCAGCAGCTTGGTTGGGGCTCGCACAGATACGCAGTATTTT CASSLVGARTDTQYF
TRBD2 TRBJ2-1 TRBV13 TGTGCCAGCAGCTTAGTTGCGGGAGCGGCCTACAATGAGCAGTTCTTC CASSLVAGAAYNEQFF
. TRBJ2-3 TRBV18 TGTGCCAGCTCACCGACAGATAGCACAGATACGCAGTATTTT CASSPTDSTDTQYF
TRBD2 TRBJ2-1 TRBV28 TGTGCCAGCAGCGCTCTAGCGGGAGCTTACAATGAGCAGTTCTTC CASSALAGAYNEQFF
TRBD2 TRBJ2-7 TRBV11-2 TGTGCCAGCAGAGGCGGGAGCTCCTACGAGCAGTACTTC CASRGGSSYEQYF
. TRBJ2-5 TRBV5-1 TGCGCCAGCAGCAACCTACAAGAGACCCAGTACTTC CASSNLQETQYF
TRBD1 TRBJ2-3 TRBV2 TGTGCCAGCAGTATTGCCGGGACAGGGGTTACAGATACGCAGTATTTT CASSIAGTGVTDTQYF
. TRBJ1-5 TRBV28 TGTGCCAGCAGTTTAATTGGGCCCCAGCATTTT CASSLIGPQHF
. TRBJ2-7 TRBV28 TGTGCCAGCAGTTCTTCATCGGGATCCTTCGGTTTTGAGCAGTACTTC CASSSSSGSFGFEQYF
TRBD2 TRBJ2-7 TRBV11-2 TGTGCCAGCAGCTTAGGGGTAGCGGGAGCGAAGTGGGAGCAGTACTTC CASSLGVAGAKWEQYF
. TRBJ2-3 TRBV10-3 TGTGCCATCAGTGAGTTTAGGGGGATTGGTACAGATACGCAGTATTTT CAISEFRGIGTDTQYF
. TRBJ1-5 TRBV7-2 TGTGCCAGCAGTCGCCGGGAGGTTAGTCAGCCCCAGCATTTT CASSRREVSQPQHF
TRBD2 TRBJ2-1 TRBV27 TGTGCCAGCAGTTTATTACTGGGGGCGGGAGGGGCCTACAATGAGCAGTTCTTC CASSLLLGAGGAYNEQFF
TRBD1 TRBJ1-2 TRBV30 TGTGCCTGGAGTGTGGGACAGGTCAACTATGGCTACACCTTC CAWSVGQVNYGYTF
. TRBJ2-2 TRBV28 TGTGCCAGCAGGGAATGGACAGCCACCGGGGAGCTGTTTTTT CASREWTATGELFF
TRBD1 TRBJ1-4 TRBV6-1 TGTGCCAGCAGTGATCCGGGACAGGGAAGCGAAAAACTGTTTTTT CASSDPGQGSEKLFF
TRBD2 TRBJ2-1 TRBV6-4 TGTGCCAGCAGTACCGATTGGACTAGCGTAAATGAGCAGTTCTTC CASSTDWTSVNEQFF
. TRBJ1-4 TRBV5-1 TGCGCCAGCAGCCGAATAGGACAGTCAACTAATGAAAAACTGTTTTTT CASSRIGQSTNEKLFF
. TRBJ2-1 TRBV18 TGTGCCAGCTCACAACTGCGTGGTTACAATGAGCAGTTCTTC CASSQLRGYNEQFF
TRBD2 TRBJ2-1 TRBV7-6 TGTGCCAGCAGCCCTAGGGGGACTAGCGGTAATTCCTACAATGAGCAGTTCTTC CASSPRGTSGNSYNEQFF